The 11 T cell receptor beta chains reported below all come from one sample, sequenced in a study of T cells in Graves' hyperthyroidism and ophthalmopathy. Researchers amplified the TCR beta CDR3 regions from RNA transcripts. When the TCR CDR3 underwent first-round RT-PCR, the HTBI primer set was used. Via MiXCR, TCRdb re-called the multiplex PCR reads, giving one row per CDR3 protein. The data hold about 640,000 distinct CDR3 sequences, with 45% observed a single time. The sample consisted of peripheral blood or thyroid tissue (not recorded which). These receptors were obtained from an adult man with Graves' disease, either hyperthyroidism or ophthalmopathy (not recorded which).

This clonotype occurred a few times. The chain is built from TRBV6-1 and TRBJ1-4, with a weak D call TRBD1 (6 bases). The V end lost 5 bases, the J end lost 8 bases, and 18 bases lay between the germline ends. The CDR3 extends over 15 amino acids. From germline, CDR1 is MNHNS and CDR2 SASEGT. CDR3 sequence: CASSRQATQGEKLFF. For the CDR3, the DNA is TGTGCCAGCAGTAGACAGGCAACTCAGGGAGAAAAACTGTTTTTT.

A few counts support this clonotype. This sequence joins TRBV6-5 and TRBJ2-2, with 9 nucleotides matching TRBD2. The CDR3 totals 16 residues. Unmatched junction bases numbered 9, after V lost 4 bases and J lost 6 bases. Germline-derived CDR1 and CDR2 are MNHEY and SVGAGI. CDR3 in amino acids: CASSSIGLASAGELFF. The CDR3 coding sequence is TGTGCCAGCAGTTCCATAGGACTAGCGTCCGCCGGGGAGCTGTTTTTT.

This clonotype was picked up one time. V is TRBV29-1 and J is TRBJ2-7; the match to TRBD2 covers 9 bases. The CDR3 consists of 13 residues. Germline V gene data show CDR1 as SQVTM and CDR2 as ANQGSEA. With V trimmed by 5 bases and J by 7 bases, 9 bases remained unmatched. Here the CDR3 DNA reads TGCAGCGTTCAAGCGGGGGGCCACATGGAGCAGTACTTC. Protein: CSVQAGGHMEQYF.

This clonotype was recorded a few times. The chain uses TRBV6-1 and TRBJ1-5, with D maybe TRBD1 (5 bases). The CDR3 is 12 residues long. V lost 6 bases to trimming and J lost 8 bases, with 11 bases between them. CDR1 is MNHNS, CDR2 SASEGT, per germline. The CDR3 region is CASRTGREPQHF. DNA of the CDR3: TGTGCCAGCAGGACGGGACGGGAGCCCCAGCATTTT.

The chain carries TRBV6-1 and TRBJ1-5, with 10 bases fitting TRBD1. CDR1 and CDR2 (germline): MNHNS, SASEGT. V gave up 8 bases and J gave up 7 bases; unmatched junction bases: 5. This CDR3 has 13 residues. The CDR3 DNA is TGTGCCAGCGGGGACAGGGGACCCCAGCCCCAGCATTTT. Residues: CASGDRGPQPQHF.

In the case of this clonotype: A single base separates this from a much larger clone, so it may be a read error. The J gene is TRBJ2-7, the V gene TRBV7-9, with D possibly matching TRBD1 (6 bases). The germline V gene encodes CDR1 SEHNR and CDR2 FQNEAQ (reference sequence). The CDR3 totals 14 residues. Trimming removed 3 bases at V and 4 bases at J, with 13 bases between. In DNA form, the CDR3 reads TGTGCCAGCAGCTTCTCAGGGGCACAGTACGAGCAGTACTTC. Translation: CASSFSGAQYEQYF.

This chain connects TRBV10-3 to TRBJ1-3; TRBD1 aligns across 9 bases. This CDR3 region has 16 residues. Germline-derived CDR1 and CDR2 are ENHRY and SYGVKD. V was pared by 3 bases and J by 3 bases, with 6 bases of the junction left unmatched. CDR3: CAISDRGQGLGNTIYF. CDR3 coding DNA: TGTGCCATCAGTGACAGGGGACAGGGACTTGGAAACACCATATATTTT.

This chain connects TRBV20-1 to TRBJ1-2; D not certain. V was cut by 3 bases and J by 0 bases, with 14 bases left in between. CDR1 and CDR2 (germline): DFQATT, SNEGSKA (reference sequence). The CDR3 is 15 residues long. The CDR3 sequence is CSASSPRETNYGYTF. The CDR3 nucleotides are TGCAGTGCTAGTTCCCCTCGGGAGACTAACTATGGCTACACCTTC.

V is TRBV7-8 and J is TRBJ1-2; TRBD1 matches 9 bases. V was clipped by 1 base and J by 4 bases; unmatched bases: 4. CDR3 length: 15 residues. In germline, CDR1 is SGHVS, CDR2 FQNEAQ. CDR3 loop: CASSLEDRGFYGYTF. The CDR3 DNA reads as TGTGCCAGCAGCTTAGAGGACAGGGGATTCTATGGCTACACCTTC.

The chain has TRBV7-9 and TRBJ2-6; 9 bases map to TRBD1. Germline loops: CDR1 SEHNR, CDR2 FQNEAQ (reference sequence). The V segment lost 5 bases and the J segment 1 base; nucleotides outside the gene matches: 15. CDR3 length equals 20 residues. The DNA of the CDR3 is TGTGCCAGCAGCGAAGATCATTTCCGGGACAGGGTTTCTGGGGCCAACGTCCTGACTTTC. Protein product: CASSEDHFRDRVSGANVLTF.

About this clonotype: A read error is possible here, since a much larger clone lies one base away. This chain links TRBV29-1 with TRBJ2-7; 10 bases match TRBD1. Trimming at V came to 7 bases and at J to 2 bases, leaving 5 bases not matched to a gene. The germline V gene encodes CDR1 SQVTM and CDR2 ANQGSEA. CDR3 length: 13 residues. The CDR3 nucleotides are TGCAGCGGGAGCGGGACAGGGGCCTACGAGCAGTACTTC. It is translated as CSGSGTGAYEQYF.